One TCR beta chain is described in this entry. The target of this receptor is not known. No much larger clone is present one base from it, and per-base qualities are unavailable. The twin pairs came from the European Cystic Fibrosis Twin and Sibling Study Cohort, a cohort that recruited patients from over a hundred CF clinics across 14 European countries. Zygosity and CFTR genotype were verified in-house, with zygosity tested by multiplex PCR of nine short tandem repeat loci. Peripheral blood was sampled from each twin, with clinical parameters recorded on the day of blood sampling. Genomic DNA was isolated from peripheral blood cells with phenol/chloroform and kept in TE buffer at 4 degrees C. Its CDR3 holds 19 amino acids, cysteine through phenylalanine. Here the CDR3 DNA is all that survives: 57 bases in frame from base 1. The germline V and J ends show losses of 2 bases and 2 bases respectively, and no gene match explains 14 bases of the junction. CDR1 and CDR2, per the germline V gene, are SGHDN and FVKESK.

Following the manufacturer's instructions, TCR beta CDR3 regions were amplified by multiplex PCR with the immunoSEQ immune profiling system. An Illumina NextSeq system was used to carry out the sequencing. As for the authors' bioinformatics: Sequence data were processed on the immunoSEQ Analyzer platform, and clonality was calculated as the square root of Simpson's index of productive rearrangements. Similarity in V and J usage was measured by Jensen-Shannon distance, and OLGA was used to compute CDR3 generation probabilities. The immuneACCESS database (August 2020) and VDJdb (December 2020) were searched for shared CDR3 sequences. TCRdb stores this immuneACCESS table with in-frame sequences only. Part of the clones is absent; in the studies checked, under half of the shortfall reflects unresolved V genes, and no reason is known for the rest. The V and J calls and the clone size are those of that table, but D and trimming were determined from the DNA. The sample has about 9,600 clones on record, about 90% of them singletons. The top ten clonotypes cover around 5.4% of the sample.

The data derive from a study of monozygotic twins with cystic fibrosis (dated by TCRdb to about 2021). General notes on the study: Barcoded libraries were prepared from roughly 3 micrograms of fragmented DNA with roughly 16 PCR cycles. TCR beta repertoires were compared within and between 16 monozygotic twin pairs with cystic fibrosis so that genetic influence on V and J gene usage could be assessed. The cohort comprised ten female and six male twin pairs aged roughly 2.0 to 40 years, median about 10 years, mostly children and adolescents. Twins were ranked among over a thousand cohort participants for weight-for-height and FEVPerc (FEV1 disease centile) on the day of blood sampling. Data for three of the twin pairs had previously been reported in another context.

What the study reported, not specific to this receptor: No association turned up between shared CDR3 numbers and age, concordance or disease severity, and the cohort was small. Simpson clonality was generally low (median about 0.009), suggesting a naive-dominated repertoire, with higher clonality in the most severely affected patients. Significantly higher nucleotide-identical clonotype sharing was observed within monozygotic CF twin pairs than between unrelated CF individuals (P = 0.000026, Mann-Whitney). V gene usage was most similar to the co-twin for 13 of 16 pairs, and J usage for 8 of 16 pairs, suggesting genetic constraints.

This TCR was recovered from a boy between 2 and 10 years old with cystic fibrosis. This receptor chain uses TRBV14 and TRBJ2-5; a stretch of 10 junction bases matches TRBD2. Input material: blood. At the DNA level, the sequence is TGTGCCAGCAGCCAATTGCGGGGTAGCGGGGGGCAAATTCAAGAGACCCAGTACTTC. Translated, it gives CASSQLRGSGGQIQETQYF.